The TCR beta chain described here comes from a study of lymphopenia after photon versus proton radiotherapy. V gave up 6 bases and J gave up 6 bases; unmatched junction bases: 4. The CDR3 runs 14 residues. CDR1 is KGHSH and CDR2 is LQKENI in the germline V gene. Libraries were prepared by immunoSEQ multiplex PCR; TCRdb keeps only in-frame clonotypes and omits some of them. This table has about 70,000 clones, 87% appearing once. The specimen was peripheral blood, collected from a patient treated with proton-based radiotherapy. The gene calls are TRBV18 and TRBJ1-6; TRBD1 agrees at 8 bases. The source of this sequence is a man at least 80 years old with esophageal cancer. For the CDR3, the DNA is TGTGCCAGCTCCCCTGGACAGGGTAATTCACCCCTCCACTTT. Protein: CASSPGQGNSPLHF.